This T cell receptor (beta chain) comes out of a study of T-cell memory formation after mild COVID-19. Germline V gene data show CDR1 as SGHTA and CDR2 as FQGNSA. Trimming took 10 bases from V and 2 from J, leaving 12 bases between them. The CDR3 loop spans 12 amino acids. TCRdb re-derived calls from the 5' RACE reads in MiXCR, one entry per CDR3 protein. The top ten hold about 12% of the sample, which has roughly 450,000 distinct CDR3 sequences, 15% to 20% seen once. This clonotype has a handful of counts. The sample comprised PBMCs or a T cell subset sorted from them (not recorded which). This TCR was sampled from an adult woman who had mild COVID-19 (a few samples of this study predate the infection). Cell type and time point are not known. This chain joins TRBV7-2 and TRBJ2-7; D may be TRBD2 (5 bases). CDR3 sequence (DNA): TGTGCCATCACCCTCGGGGCCTACGAGCAGTACTTC. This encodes CAITLGAYEQYF.